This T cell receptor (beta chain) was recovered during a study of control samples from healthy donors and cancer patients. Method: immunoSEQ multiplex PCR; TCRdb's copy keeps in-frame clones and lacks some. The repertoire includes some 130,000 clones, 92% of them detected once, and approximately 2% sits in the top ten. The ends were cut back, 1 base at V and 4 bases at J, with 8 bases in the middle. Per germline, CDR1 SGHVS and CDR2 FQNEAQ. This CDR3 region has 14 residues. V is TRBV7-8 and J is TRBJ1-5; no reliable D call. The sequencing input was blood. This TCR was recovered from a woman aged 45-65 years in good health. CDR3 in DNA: TGTGCCAGCAGCTTAGACCGGGAAAATCAGCCCCAGCATTTT. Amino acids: CASSLDRENQPQHF.